This note documents a single T cell receptor (beta chain) sequence. Its antigen is as yet unknown. Other DNA variants within this sample encode the same CDR3. This specimen belongs to a study of PD-L1 blockade in urothelial cancer. On the study more broadly: Previous chemotherapy exposure amounted to 0 to 3 regimens for patients. Once treatment had started, blood was analyzed at 3 weeks (second dose) and again at 6 weeks. Findings and caveats of the study: Tumor-associated blood clones were expanded more by durable-benefit patients at 3 weeks.

Assay used: immunoSEQ multiplex PCR; TCRdb lists only in-frame clones, some missing. The repertoire has 30,000 to 40,000 clones, around 88% of them found once; the top ten carry roughly a sixth. There were between 1 and 8 samples from each patient, taken pretreatment and on-treatment. The V end lost 4 bases, the J end lost 5 bases, and 15 bases lay between the germline ends. In germline, CDR1 is KGHSH, CDR2 LQKENI. The CDR3 length is 14 residues. The chain uses TRBV18 and TRBJ2-7; tentative D call: TRBD2 (5 bases). Here the sequenced sample was PBMCs, taken around atezolizumab (anti-PD-L1) treatment. The receptor's source is a man aged 55 to 70 with urothelial cancer. CDR3 protein: CASSLKAGGNEQYF. CDR3 DNA: TGTGCCAGCTCACTCAAGGCGGGTGGAAACGAGCAGTACTTC.